This T cell receptor (beta chain) originates from a study of shared clonotypes between healthy human individuals. This clone was seen only once. Germline CDR1 SGHVS, CDR2 FNYEAQ. There are 15 residues in the CDR3. Trimming removed 6 bases from V and 0 bases from J, with 12 bases in between. Libraries were prepared by immunoSEQ multiplex PCR; TCRdb keeps only in-frame clonotypes and omits some of them. This repertoire shows more than 2 million clones, about 94% found once; its top ten account for 0.1% to 0.15%. The chain couples TRBV7-6 to TRBJ1-3; possibly TRBD1 for D (5 bases). Sequenced input: naive CD4+ T cells sorted from blood. Specified subset: CD45RA+ positively selected. The TCR sequence derives from a man aged 18 to 35 in good health. CDR3 bases: TGTGCCAGCAGTTATGACAGTCTCTCTGGAAACACCATATATTTT. Translation gives CASSYDSLSGNTIYF.